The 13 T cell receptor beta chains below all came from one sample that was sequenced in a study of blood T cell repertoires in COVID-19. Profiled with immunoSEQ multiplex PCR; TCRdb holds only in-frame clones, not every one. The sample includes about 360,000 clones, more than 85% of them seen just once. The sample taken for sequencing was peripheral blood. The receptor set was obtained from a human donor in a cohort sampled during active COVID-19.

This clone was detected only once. Here the CDR3 reads CASSLVGQGREKLFF. CDR3 coding DNA: TGTGCCAGTAGTTTGGTGGGACAGGGGCGCGAAAAACTGTTTTTT. V usage is TRBV19 and J usage is TRBJ1-4, with 10 bases lining up with TRBD1. There are 15 residues in the CDR3. The V and J ends lost 5 bases and 8 bases, in that order; junction bases with no gene match: 8. Looked up from germline, CDR1 is LNHDA and CDR2 is SQIVND (reference sequence).

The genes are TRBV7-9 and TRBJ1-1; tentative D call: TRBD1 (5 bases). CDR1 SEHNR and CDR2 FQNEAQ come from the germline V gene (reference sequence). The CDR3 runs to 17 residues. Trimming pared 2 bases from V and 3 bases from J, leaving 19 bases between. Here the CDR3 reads CASSLSGGRGTYTEAFF. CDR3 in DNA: TGTGCCAGCAGCTTATCGGGCGGTCGCGGGACCTACACTGAAGCTTTCTTT.

CDR3 DNA: TGTGCCAGCAGCCAGGCCCCTAGCGGGGGGGTAAAGCAGTTCTTC. Translating it yields CASSQAPSGGVKQFF. The rearrangement links TRBV7-2 to TRBJ2-1, with 12 nucleotides matching TRBD2. Unmatched junction bases numbered 10, after V lost 5 bases and J lost 11 bases. Germline CDR1 reads SGHTA; CDR2 reads FQGNSA. CDR3 length: 15 residues.

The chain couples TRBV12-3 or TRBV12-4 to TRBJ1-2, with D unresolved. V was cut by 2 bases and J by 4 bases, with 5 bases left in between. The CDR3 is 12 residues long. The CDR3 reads CASSLRGYGYTF. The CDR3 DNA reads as TGTGCCAGCAGTTTACGGGGCTATGGCTACACCTTC.

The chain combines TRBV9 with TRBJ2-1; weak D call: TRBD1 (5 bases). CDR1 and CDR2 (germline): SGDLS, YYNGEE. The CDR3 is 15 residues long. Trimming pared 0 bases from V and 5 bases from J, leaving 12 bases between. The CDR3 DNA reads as TGTGCCAGCAGCGTAGATGGCAGGGAAAACAATGAGCAGTTCTTC. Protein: CASSVDGRENNEQFF.

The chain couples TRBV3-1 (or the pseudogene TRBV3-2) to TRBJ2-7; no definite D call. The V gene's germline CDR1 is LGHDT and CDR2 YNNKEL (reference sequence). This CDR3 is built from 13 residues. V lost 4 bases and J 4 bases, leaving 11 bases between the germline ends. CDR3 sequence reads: CASSPLPEYEQYF. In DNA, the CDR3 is TGTGCCAGCAGCCCCTTACCGGAGTACGAGCAGTACTTC.

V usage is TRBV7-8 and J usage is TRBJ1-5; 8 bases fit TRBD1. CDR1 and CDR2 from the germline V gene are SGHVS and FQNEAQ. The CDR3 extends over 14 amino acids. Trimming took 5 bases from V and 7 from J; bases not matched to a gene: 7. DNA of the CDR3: TGTGCCAGCAGCAGGGACAGGTCCTCGCAGCCCCAGCATTTT. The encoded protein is CASSRDRSSQPQHF.

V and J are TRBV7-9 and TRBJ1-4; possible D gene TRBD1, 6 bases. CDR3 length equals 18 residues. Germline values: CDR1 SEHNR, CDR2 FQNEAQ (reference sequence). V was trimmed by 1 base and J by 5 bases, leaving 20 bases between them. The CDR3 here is CASSLDQWGIRGNEKLFF. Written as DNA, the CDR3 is TGTGCCAGCAGCTTAGACCAATGGGGAATTAGGGGGAATGAAAAACTGTTTTTT.

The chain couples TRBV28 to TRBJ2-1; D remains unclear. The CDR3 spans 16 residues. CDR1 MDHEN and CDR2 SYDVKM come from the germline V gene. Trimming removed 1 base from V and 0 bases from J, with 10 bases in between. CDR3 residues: CASSLFPMSSYNEQFF. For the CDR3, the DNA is TGTGCCAGCAGTTTATTCCCGATGAGCTCCTACAATGAGCAGTTCTTC.

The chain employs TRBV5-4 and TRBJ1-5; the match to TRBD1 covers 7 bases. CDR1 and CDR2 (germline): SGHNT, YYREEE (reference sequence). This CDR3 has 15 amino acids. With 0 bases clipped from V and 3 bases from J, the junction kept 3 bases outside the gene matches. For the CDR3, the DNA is TGTGCCAGCAGCTTGGCAACAGGGGCCAATCAGCCCCAGCATTTT. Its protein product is CASSLATGANQPQHF. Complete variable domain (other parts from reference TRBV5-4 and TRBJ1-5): ETGVTQSPTHLIKTRGQQVTLRCSSQSGHNTVSWYQQALGQGPQFIFQYYREEENGRGNFPPRFSGLQFPNYSSELNVNALELDDSALYLCASSLATGANQPQHFGDGTRLSIL.

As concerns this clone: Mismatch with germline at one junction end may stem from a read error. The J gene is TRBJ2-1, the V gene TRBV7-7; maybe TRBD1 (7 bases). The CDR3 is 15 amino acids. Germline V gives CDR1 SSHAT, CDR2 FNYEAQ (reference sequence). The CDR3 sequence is CASSFSGGPNNEQFF. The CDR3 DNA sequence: TGTGCTAGCAGCTTCTCAGGGGGGCCGAACAATGAGCAGTTCTTC.

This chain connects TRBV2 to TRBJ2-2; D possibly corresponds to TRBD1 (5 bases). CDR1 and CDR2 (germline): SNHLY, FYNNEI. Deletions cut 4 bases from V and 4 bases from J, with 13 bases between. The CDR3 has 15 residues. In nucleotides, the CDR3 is TGTGCCAGCAGTGGACAGACAGATTTCACCGGGGAGCTGTTTTTT. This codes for CASSGQTDFTGELFF.

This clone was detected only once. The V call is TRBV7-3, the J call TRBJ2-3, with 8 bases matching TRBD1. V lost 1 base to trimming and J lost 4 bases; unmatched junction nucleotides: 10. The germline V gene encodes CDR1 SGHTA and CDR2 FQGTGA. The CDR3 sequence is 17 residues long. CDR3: CASSLKGTGGIADTQYF. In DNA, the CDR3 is TGTGCCAGCAGCTTAAAGGGTACAGGGGGGATCGCAGATACGCAGTATTTT. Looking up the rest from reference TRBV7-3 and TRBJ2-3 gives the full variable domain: GAGVSQTPSNKVTEKGKYVELRCDPISGHTALYWYRQSLGQGPEFLIYFQGTGAADDSGLPNDRFFAVRPEGSVSTLKIQRTERGDSAVYLCASSLKGTGGIADTQYFGPGTRLTVL.